Listed below are T cell receptor beta chains from one sample, sequenced in a study of blood T cell repertoires in COVID-19. Sequencing used immunoSEQ multiplex PCR; TCRdb keeps in-frame clones, though not all of them. Of about 190,000 clones detected, 84% appear once; the ten largest clones hold roughly 4.6%. The sequenced material came from peripheral blood. Every receptor here comes from a woman between 65 and 79 years old with active or convalescent COVID-19. Each CDR3 is given with its conserved first and last residue. A D gene is named only where the DNA matches it firmly. A row's size may be missing; if present it is once, few, many or a size class.

>NA|TRBD1|TRBJ2-1|TRBV27
TGTGCCAGCAGTTTAGCGCCGGGACAGGGGGCTGGGAATGAGCAGTTCTTC
CASSLAPGQGAGNEQFF
>NA|NA|TRBJ1-2|TRBV2
TGTGCCAGCAGTCCAAGGGCTCGGACAGACTATGGCTACACCTTC
CASSPRARTDYGYTF
>NA|TRBD2|TRBJ2-3|TRBV5-4
TGTGCCAGCAGCCGCGGGACTAGCGGGAGAGATACGCAGTATTTT
CASSRGTSGRDTQYF
>NA|TRBD1|TRBJ2-7|TRBV2
TGTGCCAGCAGCGATAGGTCGACAGGGTTGGACTACGAGCAGTACTTC
CASSDRSTGLDYEQYF
>NA|NA|TRBJ2-1|TRBV18
TGTGCCAGCTCATCCTTAGTCCGTCGGTCTTGGGAGCAGTTCTTC
CASSSLVRRSWEQFF
>few|NA|TRBJ1-5|TRBV19
TGTGCCAGTAGTAGGGGCAGGGCAGGCAATCAGCCCCAGCATTTT
CASSRGRAGNQPQHF
>NA|TRBD2|TRBJ2-5|TRBV4-1
TGCGCCAGCAGCTTAACGCGAGAACTAGCGGGAGACGAGACCCAGTACTTC
CASSLTRELAGDETQYF
>NA|TRBD2|TRBJ2-1|TRBV4-2
TGTGCCAGCAGCCAAGGGATTAGCGGGAATGGCATTGAGCAGTTCTTC
CASSQGISGNGIEQFF
>NA|NA|TRBJ2-7|TRBV5-6
TGTGCCAGCAGCTTGACAGGGTTTAGCTCCTACGAGCAGTACTTC
CASSLTGFSSYEQYF
>NA|TRBD1|TRBJ1-1|TRBV28
TGTGCCAGCAGTTACGACAGGGTCAGCACTGAAGCTTTCTTT
CASSYDRVSTEAFF
>NA|TRBD2|TRBJ2-2|TRBV18
TGTGCCAGCTCTCCACCGGGACTAGCGGGAGGACACCCCGGGGAGCTGTTTTTT
CASSPPGLAGGHPGELFF
>NA|NA|TRBJ2-6|TRBV19
TGTGCCAGTAGTATAGATCATTACAGAAGCTCTGGGGCCAACGTCCTGACTTTC
CASSIDHYRSSGANVLTF
>NA|NA|TRBJ2-1|TRBV11-3
TGTGCCAGCAGCATAGGGGGAACCGGGGTATACAATGAGCAGTTCTTC
CASSIGGTGVYNEQFF
>NA|NA|TRBJ1-2|TRBV19
TGTGCCAGTAGTCGGCGGTACTATGGCTACACCTTC
CASSRRYYGYTF
>NA|NA|TRBJ2-2|TRBV6-6
TGTGCCAGCAGTCCAGGCGGGGATACCGGGGAGCTGTTTTTT
CASSPGGDTGELFF
>NA|TRBD2|TRBJ2-2|TRBV19
TGTGCCAGTAGTTCACCGACAGCGGGGGACACCGGGGAGCTGTTTTTT
CASSSPTAGDTGELFF
>NA|TRBD2|TRBJ2-1|TRBV15
TGTGCCACCAGCAGAGGTGACGGAGCGGGAGGGTGGAACAATGAGCAGTTCTTC
CATSRGDGAGGWNNEQFF
>NA|NA|TRBJ1-2|TRBV5-4
TGTGCCAGCAGCCCTGAGGGCCCAGTCTATGGCTACACCTTC
CASSPEGPVYGYTF
>NA|NA|TRBJ2-6|TRBV6-1
TGTGCCAGCAGTGAAGGTGGGACAAAGGGGGCCAACGTCCTGACTTTC
CASSEGGTKGANVLTF
>NA|NA|TRBJ1-2|TRBV28
TGTGCCAGCAGTTCGGCAGGGGCAGGCGGCTACACCTTC
CASSSAGAGGYTF
>once|TRBD2|TRBJ2-3|TRBV2
TGTGCCAGCAGTGACCAAAGACTAGCGGGAGCAGATACGCAGTATTTT
CASSDQRLAGADTQYF
>once|TRBD1|TRBJ2-1|TRBV2
TGTGCCAGCAGTGAATGGACAGGGGTGATGAATGAGCAGTTCTTC
CASSEWTGVMNEQFF
>NA|NA|TRBJ2-1|TRBV7-2
TGTGCCACCCGGGACCGGAGGGGCGGGGATAACAATGAGCAGTTCTTC
CATRDRRGGDNNEQFF
>NA|NA|TRBJ2-1|TRBV5-1
TGCGCCAGCAGCTTGGAATCGGCTAGTTCTGGGGAGCAGTTCTTC
CASSLESASSGEQFF
>NA|TRBD1|TRBJ2-2|TRBV2
TGTGCCAGCAGCAGGACAGGGACCGGGGAGCTGTTTTTT
CASSRTGTGELFF
>NA|NA|TRBJ1-4|TRBV28
TGTGCCAGCAGTTTGGTAGGAGCCGAAAAACTGTTTTTT
CASSLVGAEKLFF
>NA|NA|TRBJ2-1|TRBV27
TGTGCCAGCAGTTTTGTACAGGAGATCCTATCTGAGCAGTTCTTC
CASSFVQEILSEQFF
>few|TRBD1|TRBJ2-1|TRBV6-5
TGTGCCAGCAGTTACTCTGACAGGGGAGCCTACAATGAGCAGTTCTTC
CASSYSDRGAYNEQFF
>NA|TRBD1|TRBJ2-5|TRBV19
TGTGCCAGTAGTAAACAGGGGGGAGAGACCCAGTACTTC
CASSKQGGETQYF
>NA|NA|TRBJ2-1|TRBV7-2
TGTGCCAGCAGCTTAGTGGGGGCCCGAACCAGGGATGAGCAGTTCTTC
CASSLVGARTRDEQFF
>NA|NA|TRBJ2-7|TRBV18
TGTGCCAGCTCATCGCCCGGGAGACCTGCATTACCGAGCTCCTACGAGCAGTACTTC
CASSSPGRPALPSSYEQYF